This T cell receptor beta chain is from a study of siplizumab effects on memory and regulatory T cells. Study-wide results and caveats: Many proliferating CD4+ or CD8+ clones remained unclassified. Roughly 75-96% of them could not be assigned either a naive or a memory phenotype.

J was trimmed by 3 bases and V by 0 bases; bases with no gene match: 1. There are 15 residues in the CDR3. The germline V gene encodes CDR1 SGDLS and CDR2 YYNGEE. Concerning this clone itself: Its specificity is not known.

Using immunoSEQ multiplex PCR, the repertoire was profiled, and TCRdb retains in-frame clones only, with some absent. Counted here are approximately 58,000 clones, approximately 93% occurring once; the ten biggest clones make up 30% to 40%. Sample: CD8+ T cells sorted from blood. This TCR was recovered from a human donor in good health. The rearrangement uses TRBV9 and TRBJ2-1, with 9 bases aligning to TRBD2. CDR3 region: CASSVGTSDYNEQFF. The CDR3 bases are TGTGCCAGCAGCGTAGGGACTAGCGACTACAATGAGCAGTTCTTC.